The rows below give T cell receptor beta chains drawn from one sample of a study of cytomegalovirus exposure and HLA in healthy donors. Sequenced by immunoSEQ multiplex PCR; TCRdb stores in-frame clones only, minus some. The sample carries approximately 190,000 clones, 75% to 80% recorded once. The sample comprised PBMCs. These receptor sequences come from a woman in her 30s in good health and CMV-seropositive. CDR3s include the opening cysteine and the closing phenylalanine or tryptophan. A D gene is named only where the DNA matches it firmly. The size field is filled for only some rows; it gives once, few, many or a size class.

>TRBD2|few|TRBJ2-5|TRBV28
TGTGCCAGCAGTGGTAGCGGGAGCCAACAAGAGACCCAGTACTTC
CASSGSGSQQETQYF
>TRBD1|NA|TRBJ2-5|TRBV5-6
TGTGCCAGCAGTCCGGGACAGGGGTGGGAGACCCAGTACTTC
CASSPGQGWETQYF
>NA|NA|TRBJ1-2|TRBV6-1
TGTGCCAGCACGGTTGTGGCTAACTACGGCTACACCTTC
CASTVVANYGYTF
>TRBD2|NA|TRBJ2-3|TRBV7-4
TGTGCCAGCAGTAGCGGGGTAGCGGGGTTCACAGATACGCAGTATTTT
CASSSGVAGFTDTQYF
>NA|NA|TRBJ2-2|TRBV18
TGTGCCAGCTCAAGCTCGGTAGCCACCACCGGGGAGCTGTTTTTT
CASSSSVATTGELFF
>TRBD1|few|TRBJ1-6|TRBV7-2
TGTGCCAGCAGCTACACGACAGGGATTGACTCACCCCTCCACTTT
CASSYTTGIDSPLHF
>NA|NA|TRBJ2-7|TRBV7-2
TGTGCCAGCAGCTTAGCGTGGACTTCCCTAAGTGGGTTATACGAGCAGTACTTC
CASSLAWTSLSGLYEQYF
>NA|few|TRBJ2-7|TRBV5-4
TGTGCCAGCAGCTTGCTGATCGGGGAAAGGGTATACGAGCAGTACTTC
CASSLLIGERVYEQYF
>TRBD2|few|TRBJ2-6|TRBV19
TGTGCCAGTAAACTAGCCGGGACTAGCGGCTCTGGGGCCAACGTCCTGACTTTC
CASKLAGTSGSGANVLTF
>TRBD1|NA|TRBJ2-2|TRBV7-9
TGTGCCAGCAGCCGGACAGGGGCCACCGGGGAGCTGTTTTTT
CASSRTGATGELFF
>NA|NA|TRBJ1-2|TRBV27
TGTGCCAGCAGAACTACAGGAGTTACTGGCTACACCTTC
CASRTTGVTGYTF
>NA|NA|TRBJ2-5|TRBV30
TGTGCCTGGAGTGTACGCACTAGTGGTTTCGGGACCCAGTACTTC
CAWSVRTSGFGTQYF
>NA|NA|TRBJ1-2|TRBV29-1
TGCAGCGTTCTCGGGACACTAAATAACTATGGCTACACCTTC
CSVLGTLNNYGYTF
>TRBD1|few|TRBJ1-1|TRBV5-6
TGTGCCAGCAGCTGGGTGGACAGGGGGACTGAAGCTTTCTTT
CASSWVDRGTEAFF
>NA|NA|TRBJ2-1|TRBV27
TGTGCCAGCAGTTTATACGGGAGTTACTACAATGAGCAGTTCTTC
CASSLYGSYYNEQFF
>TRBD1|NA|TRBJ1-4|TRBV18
TGTGCCAGCTCACGCGGACAGGGGACTTGGGAAAAACTGTTTTTT
CASSRGQGTWEKLFF
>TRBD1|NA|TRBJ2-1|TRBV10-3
TGTGCCATCACCCGCAGTACAGGGGTAGGCAATGAGCAGTTCTTC
CAITRSTGVGNEQFF
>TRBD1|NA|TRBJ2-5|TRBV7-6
TGTGCCAGCAGCCCGGGGACAGGGGGCTGGGAGACCCAGTACTTC
CASSPGTGGWETQYF
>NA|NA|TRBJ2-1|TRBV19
TGTGCCAGTAGTACCCGACTTACCAGCGGATACTACAATGAGCAGTTCTTC
CASSTRLTSGYYNEQFF
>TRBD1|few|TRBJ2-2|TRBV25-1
TGTGCCAGCAGTGAACGGACAGGGGGTACCGGGGAGCTGTTTTTT
CASSERTGGTGELFF
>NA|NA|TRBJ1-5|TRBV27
TGTGCCAGCAGTTTCAGGTGGGTGGCCGATCAGCCCCAGCATTTT
CASSFRWVADQPQHF
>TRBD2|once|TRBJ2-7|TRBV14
TGTGCCAGCAGCCAAGGGAGGATGAGGGGGACTAGCGGGCCCTCCTACGAGCAGTACTTC
CASSQGRMRGTSGPSYEQYF
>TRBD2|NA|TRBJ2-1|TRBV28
TGTGCCAGCAGTCTACCAGGGACTAGCGGGGAAGAGTTCTTC
CASSLPGTSGEEFF
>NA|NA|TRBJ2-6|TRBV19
TGTGCCAGTCAGGGGACATCCCGATCTGAGGCCAACGTCCTGACTTTC
CASQGTSRSEANVLTF
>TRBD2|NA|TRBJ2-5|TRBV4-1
TGCGCCAGCAGCCGACTAGCGGGGCAAGAGACCCAGTACTTC
CASSRLAGQETQYF
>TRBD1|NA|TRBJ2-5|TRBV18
TGTGCCAGCTCAAAACAGGGGGCCAGAGAGACCCAGTACTTC
CASSKQGARETQYF
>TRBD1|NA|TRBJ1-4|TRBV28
TGTGCCAGCAGTCCCTCCGGGACAGGGTTTCTGTCGGGAGAAAAACTGTTTTTT
CASSPSGTGFLSGEKLFF
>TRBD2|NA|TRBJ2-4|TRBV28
TGTGCCACGCGACTAGCGGGCGGGAAAAACATTCAGTACTTC
CATRLAGGKNIQYF
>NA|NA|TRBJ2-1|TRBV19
TGTGCCAGTAGTAGTAGGACTTGGGCCAATGAGCAGTTCTTC
CASSSRTWANEQFF
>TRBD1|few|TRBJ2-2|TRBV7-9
TGTGCCAGCAGCTGGACAGGAAACACCGGGGAGCTGTTTTTT
CASSWTGNTGELFF
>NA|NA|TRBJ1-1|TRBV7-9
TGTGCCAGCAGTTTACAGGTGAACACTGAAGCTTTCTTT
CASSLQVNTEAFF
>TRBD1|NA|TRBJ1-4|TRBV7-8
TGTGCCAGCAGCTTAGGTGTACAGGGGGGATTAACTAATGAAAAACTGTTTTTT
CASSLGVQGGLTNEKLFF
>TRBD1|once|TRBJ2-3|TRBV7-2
TGTGCCAGCAGCTCCTACCCGGGACAGGGCCCAGATACGCAGTATTTT
CASSSYPGQGPDTQYF
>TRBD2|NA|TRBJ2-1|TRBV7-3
TGTGCCAGCAGCTTACACGGGACTAGCGGGGGCGTGAGGTACAATGAGCAGTTCTTC
CASSLHGTSGGVRYNEQFF
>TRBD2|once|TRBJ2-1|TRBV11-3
TGTGCCAGCAGCTTAACTAGCGGGGATGAGCAGTTCTTC
CASSLTSGDEQFF
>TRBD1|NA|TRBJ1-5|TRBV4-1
TGCGCCAGCAGCCAACCGGGACAGGGGATGTTTCAGCCCCAGCATTTT
CASSQPGQGMFQPQHF
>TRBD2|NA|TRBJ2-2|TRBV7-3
TGTGCCAGCAGCTTTAGCGGGAGCCCCACCGGGGAGCTGTTTTTT
CASSFSGSPTGELFF
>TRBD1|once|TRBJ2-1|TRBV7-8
TGTGCCAGCAGCTTAGGGCGGGACAGGGTTTCTGAGCAGTTCTTC
CASSLGRDRVSEQFF
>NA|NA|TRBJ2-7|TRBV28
TGTGCCAGCAGTCTAGCGAGGGCCTACGAGCAGTACTTC
CASSLARAYEQYF
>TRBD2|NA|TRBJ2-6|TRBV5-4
TGTGCCAGCAGCTTTGGGGGAGCGGGAGGAGGACCTGGGGCCAACGTCCTGACTTTC
CASSFGGAGGGPGANVLTF
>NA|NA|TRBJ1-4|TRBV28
TGTGCCAGCCTCGCCCCCTCGGTGTCCGGAAAACTGTTTTTT
CASLAPSVSGKLFF
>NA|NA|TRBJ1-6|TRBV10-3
TGTGCCATATCAGAGGCTCCGGGGAGTAATTCACCCCTCCACTTT
CAISEAPGSNSPLHF
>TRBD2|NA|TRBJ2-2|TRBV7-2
TGTGCCAGCAGCCCCCGGGGGGGCACCGGGGAGCTGTTTTTT
CASSPRGGTGELFF
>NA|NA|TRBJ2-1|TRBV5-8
TGTGCCAGCAGCTTACTAACCAGGGCCTACAATGAGCAGTTCTTC
CASSLLTRAYNEQFF
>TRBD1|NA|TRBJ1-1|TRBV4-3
TGCGCCAGCAGCCACCCCGTGACAGGGTGGAACACTGAAGCTTTCTTT
CASSHPVTGWNTEAFF
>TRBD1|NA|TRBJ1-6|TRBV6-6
TGTGCCAGCGTAGGACAGGAGCATTCACCCCTCCACTTT
CASVGQEHSPLHF
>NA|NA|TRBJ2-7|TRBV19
TGTGCCAGTAGCGGGGGAGAGTGGGGCGAGCAGTACTTC
CASSGGEWGEQYF
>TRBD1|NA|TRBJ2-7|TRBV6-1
TGTGCCAGCAGTAGGACAGGGTTCTACGAGCAGTACTTC
CASSRTGFYEQYF
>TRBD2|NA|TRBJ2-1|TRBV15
TGTGCCACCAGCAGAGGCATAGCGGGGGGGCCTACAAGTGAGCAGTTCTTC
CATSRGIAGGPTSEQFF
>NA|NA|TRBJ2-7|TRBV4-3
TGCGCCAGCAGCCAAGCGGCCAGGTTTACCTACGAGCAGTACTTC
CASSQAARFTYEQYF